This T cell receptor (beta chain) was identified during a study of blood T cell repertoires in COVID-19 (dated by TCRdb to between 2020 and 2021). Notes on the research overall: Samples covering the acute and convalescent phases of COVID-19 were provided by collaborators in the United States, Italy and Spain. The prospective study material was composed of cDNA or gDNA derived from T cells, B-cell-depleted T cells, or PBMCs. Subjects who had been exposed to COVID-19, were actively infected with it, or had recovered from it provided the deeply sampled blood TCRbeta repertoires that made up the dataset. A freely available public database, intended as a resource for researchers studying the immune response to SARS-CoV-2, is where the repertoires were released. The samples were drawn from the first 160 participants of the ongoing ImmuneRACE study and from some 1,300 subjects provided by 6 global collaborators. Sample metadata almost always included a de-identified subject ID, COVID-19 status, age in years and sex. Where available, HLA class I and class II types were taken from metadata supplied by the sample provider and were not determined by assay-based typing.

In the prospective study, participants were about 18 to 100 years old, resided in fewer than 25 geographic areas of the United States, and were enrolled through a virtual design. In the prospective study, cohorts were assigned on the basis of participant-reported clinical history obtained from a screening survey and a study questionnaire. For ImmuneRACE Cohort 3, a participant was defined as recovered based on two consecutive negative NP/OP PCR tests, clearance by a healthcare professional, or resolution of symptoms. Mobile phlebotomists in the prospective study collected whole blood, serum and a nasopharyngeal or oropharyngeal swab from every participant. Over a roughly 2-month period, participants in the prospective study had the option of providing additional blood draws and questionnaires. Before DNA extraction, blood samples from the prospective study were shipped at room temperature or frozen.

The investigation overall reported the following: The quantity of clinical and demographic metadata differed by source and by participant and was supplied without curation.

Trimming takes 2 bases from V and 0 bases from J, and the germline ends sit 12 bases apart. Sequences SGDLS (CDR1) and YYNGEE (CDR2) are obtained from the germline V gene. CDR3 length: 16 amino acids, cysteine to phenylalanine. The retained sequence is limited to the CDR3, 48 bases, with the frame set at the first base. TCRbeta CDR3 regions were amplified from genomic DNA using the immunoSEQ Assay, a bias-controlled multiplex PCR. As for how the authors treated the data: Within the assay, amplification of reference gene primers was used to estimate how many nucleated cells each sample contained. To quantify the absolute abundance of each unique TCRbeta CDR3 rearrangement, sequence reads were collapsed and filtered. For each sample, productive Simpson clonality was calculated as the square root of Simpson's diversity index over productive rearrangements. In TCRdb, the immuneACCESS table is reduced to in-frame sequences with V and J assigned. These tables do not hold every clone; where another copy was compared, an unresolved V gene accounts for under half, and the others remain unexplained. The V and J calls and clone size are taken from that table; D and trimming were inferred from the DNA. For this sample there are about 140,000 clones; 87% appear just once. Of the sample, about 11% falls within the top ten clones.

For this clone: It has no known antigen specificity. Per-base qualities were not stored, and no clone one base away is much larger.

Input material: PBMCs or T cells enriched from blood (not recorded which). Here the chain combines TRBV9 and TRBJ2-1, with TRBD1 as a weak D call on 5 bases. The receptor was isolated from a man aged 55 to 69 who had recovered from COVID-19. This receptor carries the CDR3 CASSVGLPVSYNEQFF. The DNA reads TGTGCCAGCAGCGTGGGGCTTCCGGTCTCCTACAATGAGCAGTTCTTC.